This entry lists 26 T cell receptor beta chains sequenced from one sample in a study of T cell repertoires in cytomegalovirus infection. No antigen is known for these receptors. TCRdb analysed the reads with MiXCR anew, one entry per CDR3 protein. This sample has hundreds of thousands of distinct CDR3 sequences, with roughly a third found just once. The source material was cultured CD8+ T cells from PBMCs, sampled from culture after CMV antigen stimulation. The receptor set was obtained from a human donor in good health (CMV status not recorded). Some clones in this sample may be carry-over from other donors' samples.

The chain uses TRBV15 and TRBJ1-1; 12 bases align to TRBD1. Per the germline V gene, CDR1 is LNHNV and CDR2 is YYDKDF (reference sequence). With 5 bases clipped from V and 3 bases from J, the junction kept 4 bases outside the gene matches. The CDR3 sequence is 15 residues long. Here the CDR3 reads CATSGTGGRDTEAFF. The CDR3 DNA is TGTGCCACCAGCGGGACAGGGGGCCGGGACACTGAAGCTTTCTTT.

This chain links TRBV10-3 with TRBJ1-1, with D possibly being TRBD1 (5 bases). CDR1 ENHRY and CDR2 SYGVKD come from the germline V gene. The CDR3 is 11 amino acids. Trimming took off 11 bases at V and 4 bases at J, with 11 bases between the two ends. As DNA, the CDR3 is TGTGCCGTCCAGGGCGCCACTGAAGCTTTCTTT. Translation gives CAVQGATEAFF.

This clonotype occurred a few times. The genes are TRBV4-1 and TRBJ2-1; TRBD2 matches 8 bases. Germline CDR1 reads MGHRA; CDR2 reads YSYEKL. V shed 3 bases and J 9 bases; nucleotides not matched to a gene: 7. The CDR3 totals 14 residues. CDR3 sequence (DNA): TGCGCCAGCAGCCAGAAGGGACTAGGTGGTGAGCAGTTCTTC. Translating it yields CASSQKGLGGEQFF.

In its sample, this clonotype was seen a few times. This CDR3 reads CASSDWGMNTEAFF. Here the CDR3 DNA reads TGTGCCAGCAGTGATTGGGGCATGAACACTGAAGCTTTCTTT. The chain combines TRBV2 with TRBJ1-1; the D gene is possibly TRBD1 (5 bases). The CDR3 spans 14 residues. V was shortened by 3 bases and J by 0 bases, with 8 bases between the two germline ends. CDR1 and CDR2 from the germline V gene are SNHLY and FYNNEI. The full variable domain, with the rest looked up from reference TRBV2 and TRBJ1-1, is EPEVTQTPSHQVTQMGQEVILRCVPISNHLYFYWYRQILGQKVEFLVSFYNNEISEKSEIFDDQFSVERPDGSNFTLKIRSTKLEDSAMYFCASSDWGMNTEAFFGQGTRLTVV.

This clonotype occurred many times. The DNA of the CDR3 is TGTGCCAGCAGCTTGCTCGCGGGATCAGATACGCAGTATTTT. Its protein is CASSLLAGSDTQYF. The rearrangement uses TRBV7-3 and TRBJ2-3; TRBD2 might be the D (6 bases). The CDR3 is made up of 14 amino acids. CDR1 and CDR2 from the germline V gene are SGHTA and FQGTGA. V was trimmed by 3 bases and J by 4 bases, leaving 11 bases between them. The full variable domain, with the rest looked up from reference TRBV7-3 and TRBJ2-3, is GAGVSQTPSNKVTEKGKYVELRCDPISGHTALYWYRQSLGQGPEFLIYFQGTGAADDSGLPNDRFFAVRPEGSVSTLKIQRTERGDSAVYLCASSLLAGSDTQYFGPGTRLTVL.

To note about this clonotype: A much larger clone sits a single nucleotide away, making a read error possible. The chain is built from TRBV7-2 and TRBJ1-5; TRBD1 is a possible D gene (6 bases). The germline V gene has CDR1 SGHTA and CDR2 FQGNSA. Trimming pared 2 bases from V and 5 bases from J, leaving 13 bases between. This CDR3 comprises 15 residues. The DNA for the CDR3 is TGTGCCAGCAGCTTATGGGCAGGGGCGGATCAGCCCCAGCATTTT. Its translation: CASSLWAGADQPQHF.

This clonotype has just a few counts. The V and J genes are TRBV7-4 and TRBJ2-1, with D perhaps matching TRBD1 (5 bases). Germline loops: CDR1 SGHVT, CDR2 SQSDAQ. The CDR3 runs to 15 residues. Trimming took 1 base from V and 4 from J, leaving 11 bases between them. Here the CDR3 reads CASSLGGYPYNEQFF. Here the CDR3 DNA reads TGTGCCAGCAGCTTAGGGGGCTACCCTTACAATGAGCAGTTCTTC.

The chain links TRBV27 to TRBJ2-5; no clear D gene. The CDR3 covers 11 residues. Trimming left V 8 bases short and J 3 bases short, with 7 bases between. Germline assignment: CDR1 MNHEY and CDR2 SMNVEV (reference sequence). CDR3 loop: CASGMKETQYF. In DNA, the CDR3 is TGTGCCAGCGGGATGAAAGAGACCCAGTACTTC.

As DNA, the CDR3 is TGTGCCAGCAGCTTACAGGGCTTAGTCATGAACACTGAAGCTTTCTTT. Its protein product is CASSLQGLVMNTEAFF. V is TRBV7-4 and J is TRBJ1-1, with a weak D call TRBD1 (5 bases). Germline-derived CDR1 and CDR2 are SGHVT and SQSDAQ. This CDR3 is built from 16 residues. V lost 2 bases to trimming and J lost 0 bases, with 13 bases between them.

This clonotype was counted only a few times. The chain uses TRBV12-3 or TRBV12-4 and TRBJ2-5, with 11 bases matching TRBD2. V lost 7 bases and J lost 4; bases outside the gene matches: 17. This CDR3 contains 18 residues. CDR3 sequence (DNA): TGTGCCAGCACCTCCCCCTTGGTAGCGGGGGGGCCCCCAGAGACCCAGTACTTC. Translating gives CASTSPLVAGGPPETQYF.

This chain's CDR3 is CASSYRDRGMEGYGYTF. The DNA of the CDR3 is TGTGCCAGCAGTTACCGGGACAGGGGCATGGAGGGCTATGGCTACACCTTC. The chain joins TRBV6-5 to TRBJ1-2; TRBD1 matches 10 bases. This CDR3 comprises 17 residues. The germline V gene has CDR1 MNHEY and CDR2 SVGAGI. The V segment lost 2 bases and the J segment 4 bases; nucleotides outside the gene matches: 10.

This clonotype was counted at least ten times. The chain carries TRBV12-3 or TRBV12-4 and TRBJ2-5; D gene ambiguous. V lost 4 bases and J lost 4, with 7 bases in between. The CDR3 runs 12 residues. The CDR3 protein is CASSSSGETQYF. CDR3 bases: TGTGCCAGCAGTTCTTCTGGAGAGACCCAGTACTTC.

This clonotype was picked up a small number of times. J is TRBJ1-1 and V is TRBV7-6; the D is unclear. This CDR3 has 15 amino acids. Germline V CDR1 and CDR2: SGHVS, FNYEAQ. V lost 2 bases, J lost 0 bases, and 10 bases lay in between. CDR3 sequence: CASSLLIGMNTEAFF. The CDR3 coding sequence is TGTGCCAGCAGCTTATTGATCGGGATGAACACTGAAGCTTTCTTT.

V usage is TRBV27 and J usage is TRBJ1-5, with D possibly TRBD1 on 5 matching bases. Germline V lookup: CDR1 MNHEY, CDR2 SMNVEV (reference sequence). The length of the CDR3 is 15 residues. The germline V and J ends were trimmed by 4 bases and 3 bases, with 13 bases remaining between them. This CDR3 is CASSSVRDPNQPQHF. The CDR3 DNA reads TGTGCCAGCAGTTCCGTTCGGGACCCCAATCAGCCCCAGCATTTT.

The chain's CDR3 is CASSPLGAGNTIYF. The CDR3 bases are TGTGCCAGCAGCCCCCTAGGGGCCGGGAACACCATATATTTT. The chain joins TRBV7-9 to TRBJ1-3, with a tentative D call TRBD1 (5 bases). V lost 5 bases and J 7 bases, leaving 15 bases between the germline ends. This CDR3 comprises 14 residues. Germline V CDR1 and CDR2: SEHNR, FQNEAQ (reference sequence).

Only a few counts were recorded for this clonotype. This chain links TRBV19 with TRBJ2-1; perhaps TRBD1 as D (6 bases). Germline V gives CDR1 LNHDA, CDR2 SQIVND (reference sequence). V shed 0 bases and J shed 3 bases, with 12 bases lying between them. The CDR3 runs to 16 residues. DNA of the CDR3: TGTGCCAGTAGTATAGAGGCCAGGGGCTACTACAATGAGCAGTTCTTC. Its translation is CASSIEARGYYNEQFF.

To note about this clonotype: Since a much larger clone is just one base distant, this may be a read error. The chain links TRBV12-3 or TRBV12-4 to TRBJ1-4; a possible D gene is TRBD1 (5 bases). The CDR3 sequence is 15 residues long. V lost 8 bases to trimming and J lost 6 bases, with 19 bases between them. Here the CDR3 reads CASCQGFGSDEKLFF. The CDR3 DNA sequence: TGTGCCAGCTGCCAGGGTTTTGGAAGCGATGAAAAACTGTTTTTT.

The rearrangement uses TRBV20-1 and TRBJ2-7, with D perhaps being TRBD1 or TRBD2 (6 bases each). Per germline, CDR1 DFQATT and CDR2 SNEGSKA (reference sequence). With 6 bases removed from V and 6 bases from J, the gap between germline ends came to 21 bases. The CDR3 sequence is 14 residues long. The CDR3 region is CSATDRRGPPEQYF. The CDR3 region has the DNA TGCAGTGCCACCGACAGGAGGGGACCTCCCGAGCAGTACTTC.

The table lists this clonotype with many counts. The rearrangement joins TRBV18 to TRBJ1-1, with 8 nucleotides matching TRBD1. V was clipped by 4 bases and J by 2 bases; unmatched bases: 3. The germline V gene has CDR1 KGHSH and CDR2 LQKENI. The CDR3 totals 14 residues. The chain's CDR3 is CASSRQGFNTEAFF. DNA of the CDR3: TGTGCCAGCTCACGACAGGGGTTTAACACTGAAGCTTTCTTT.

This clonotype occurred many times. The J gene is TRBJ1-5, the V gene TRBV19; D uncertain. Germline V gives CDR1 LNHDA, CDR2 SQIVND (reference sequence). The CDR3 contains 15 residues. The ends were cut back, 0 bases at V and 0 bases at J, with 6 bases in the middle. CDR3 residues: CASSIDRNSNQPQHF. For the CDR3, the DNA is TGTGCCAGTAGTATAGACCGGAATAGCAATCAGCCCCAGCATTTT.

This clonotype was seen at least ten times. V gene TRBV20-1 combines with J gene TRBJ2-4; perhaps TRBD2 as D (6 bases). This CDR3 comprises 15 residues. The ends were cut back, 2 bases at V and 4 bases at J, with 15 bases in the middle. The germline V gene has CDR1 DFQATT and CDR2 SNEGSKA (reference sequence). CDR3 nucleotide sequence: TGCAGTGCTAGAATAGGGGCTAGCGATAAAAACATTCAGTACTTC. Its protein product is CSARIGASDKNIQYF.

This clonotype has a count of ten or more. The chain joins TRBV7-2 to TRBJ2-5; 9 bases map to TRBD2. The V gene's germline CDR1 is SGHTA and CDR2 FQGNSA. The ends lost 5 bases at V and 1 base at J; junction bases unmatched: 20. The length of the CDR3 is 20 residues. The CDR3 DNA reads TGTGCCAGCAGCCACCCCAAGGCGGCCCGCGGGGGGGTTCCCCAAGAGACCCAGTACTTC. Translation gives CASSHPKAARGGVPQETQYF.

The chain links TRBV20-1 to TRBJ2-7; 7 nucleotides agree with TRBD2. CDR3 size: 13 residues. Trimming at V came to 3 bases and at J to 2 bases, leaving 4 bases not matched to a gene. Germline CDR1 reads DFQATT; CDR2 reads SNEGSKA (reference sequence). CDR3 loop: CSARSGETYEQYV. The CDR3 DNA reads as TGCAGTGCTAGGAGCGGGGAGACCTACGAGCAGTACGTC.

The sample holds a few counts of this clonotype. The chain combines TRBV27 with TRBJ1-5; unclear D gene. This CDR3 region has 15 residues. CDR1 is MNHEY and CDR2 is SMNVEV in the germline V gene (reference sequence). Trimming took 2 bases from V and 0 from J, leaving 8 bases between them. The CDR3 DNA follows: TGTGCCAGCAGTTTAATAGGAAATAGCAATCAGCCCCAGCATTTT. Encoded protein: CASSLIGNSNQPQHF.

At least ten counts were recorded for this clonotype. V gene TRBV6-1 combines with J gene TRBJ2-7, with TRBD1 matching over 10 bases. The CDR3 has 15 amino acids. From germline, CDR1 is MNHNS and CDR2 SASEGT. With V trimmed by 5 bases and J by 6 bases, 10 bases remained unmatched. The CDR3 coding sequence is TGTGCCAGCAGTTATCCCGGGACAGGGGAATCCGAGCAGTACTTC. It specifies CASSYPGTGESEQYF.

CDR3: CASSLSGQSYNEQFF. Written as DNA, the CDR3 is TGTGCCAGCAGCCTCTCGGGTCAATCCTACAATGAGCAGTTCTTC. V gene TRBV7-6 combines with J gene TRBJ2-1; no definite D call. V lost 5 bases and J lost 1, with 12 bases in between. Germline V gene lookup returns CDR1 SGHVS and CDR2 FNYEAQ. The CDR3 is 15 amino acids.